This TCR beta chain comes out of a study of blood T cell repertoires in COVID-19. Whole-study context: Researchers got acute and convalescent COVID-19 samples from the United States, Italy and Spain. The cDNA or gDNA used as material had been derived from T cells, B-cell-depleted T cells, or PBMCs.

Looked up from germline, CDR1 is LNHDA and CDR2 is SQIVND (reference sequence). The CDR3 has 16 residues. V was shortened by 4 bases and J by 5 bases, with 18 bases between the two germline ends. Authors' data handling: Cell counts per sample came from amplifying reference gene primers. Repertoires were generated with immunoSEQ multiplex PCR, while TCRdb's copy carries only in-frame clones and drops some. That table supplies the V and J calls and clone size; D and trimming were determined from the DNA. Among about 170,000 clones, 90% to 95% were seen once, and the ten largest hold 0.5% to 0.55%. The V and J genes are TRBV19 and TRBJ2-1, with a possible D match to TRBD2 (5 bases). The sample taken for sequencing was peripheral blood. This clonotype was obtained from a man over 45 with acute or convalescent COVID-19. CDR3 nucleotides: TGTGCCAGTAGTACCGGACTGGACGGGGTTGACAATGAGCAGTTCTTC. Its translation: CASSTGLDGVDNEQFF.